This entry lists 32 T cell receptor beta chains sequenced from one sample in a study of T cell responses to AZD1222 COVID-19 vaccine. Here immunoSEQ multiplex PCR was the method, and the copy in TCRdb shows in-frame clones only, minus some. Among 120,000 or so clones listed, less than 90% were seen once. The input for sequencing was peripheral blood, taken on day 0 of AZD1222 vaccination. These receptors were collected from an adult in good health.

The chain carries TRBV9 and TRBJ2-1; D not certain. The CDR3 loop spans 14 amino acids. V dropped 0 bases and J dropped 8 bases, with 12 bases sitting between them. Germline values: CDR1 SGDLS, CDR2 YYNGEE. The DNA of the CDR3 is TGTGCCAGCAGCGTAGTTGTGGGTCCGGATGAGCAGTTCTTC. It yields the protein CASSVVVGPDEQFF.

This chain joins TRBV5-4 and TRBJ2-3; a possible D gene is TRBD2 (6 bases). Germline loops: CDR1 SGHNT, CDR2 YYREEE (reference sequence). V was clipped by 3 bases and J by 0 bases, with 14 bases between them. This CDR3 contains 16 residues. Here the CDR3 DNA reads TGTGCCAGCAGCTCGAATGGGCTAGCGAGCACAGATACGCAGTATTTT. Protein sequence: CASSSNGLASTDTQYF.

The chain joins TRBV5-6 to TRBJ1-5; D perhaps matches TRBD1 (6 bases). The CDR3 runs 16 residues. V dropped 1 base and J dropped 5 bases, with 16 bases sitting between them. From germline, CDR1 is SGHDT and CDR2 YYEEEE. The CDR3 loop is CASSLSGGVFDQPQHF. CDR3 DNA: TGTGCCAGCAGCTTGTCTGGGGGCGTGTTTGATCAGCCCCAGCATTTT.

The chain carries TRBV5-1 and TRBJ2-7; 7 bases align to TRBD1. Per the germline V gene, CDR1 is SGHRS and CDR2 is YFSETQ. The CDR3 loop spans 12 amino acids. Losses at the gene ends were 6 bases for V and 6 bases for J; bases not matched to a gene: 6. Here the CDR3 reads CASNYRQGEQYF. CDR3 DNA sequence: TGCGCCAGCAACTATCGACAGGGCGAGCAGTACTTC.

The chain joins TRBV6-2 or TRBV6-3 to TRBJ2-3; weak D call: TRBD1 (5 bases). The CDR3 runs to 12 residues. CDR1 is MNHEY, CDR2 SVGEGT, per germline. Trimming stripped 2 bases from V and 9 bases from J, with 9 bases between. CDR3 residues: CASSYGAGTQYF. CDR3 DNA sequence: TGTGCCAGCAGTTACGGGGCAGGGACGCAGTATTTT.

This clone was seen once. The rearrangement joins TRBV10-3 to TRBJ2-5; no clear D gene. CDR3 length: 10 residues. Between the trimmed V and J ends, which lost 7 bases and 4 bases, there was a span of 4 bases. Germline CDR1 is ENHRY and CDR2 is SYGVKD. As DNA, the CDR3 is TGTGCCATCATGAGAGAGACCCAGTACTTC. This sequence encodes CAIMRETQYF.

The J gene is TRBJ2-5, the V gene TRBV3-1 (or the pseudogene TRBV3-2); 14 bases agree with TRBD2. Germline V gives CDR1 LGHDT, CDR2 YNNKEL (reference sequence). The CDR3 contains 16 residues. The trim removed 3 bases at V and 5 bases at J, leaving 5 bases unmatched. Here the CDR3 reads CASSHGLAGGGETQYF. Written as DNA, the CDR3 is TGTGCCAGCAGCCACGGACTAGCGGGGGGAGGGGAGACCCAGTACTTC.

The chain joins TRBV4-1 to TRBJ1-1; D uncertain. V was cut by 1 base and J by 3 bases, with 12 bases left in between. The CDR3 runs to 15 residues. Germline V gives CDR1 MGHRA, CDR2 YSYEKL. CDR3 sequence reads: CASSQGTLLDTEAFF. CDR3 bases: TGCGCCAGCAGCCAAGGGACCTTGCTTGACACTGAAGCTTTCTTT.

The genes are TRBV18 and TRBJ2-1, with 10 positions matching TRBD2. Trimming at V came to 2 bases and at J to 4 bases, leaving 2 bases not matched to a gene. CDR1 and CDR2 from the germline V gene are KGHSH and LQKENI. CDR3 length: 15 amino acids. DNA of the CDR3: TGTGCCAGCTCACCAGGACTAGCGGATTACAATGAGCAGTTCTTC. This codes for CASSPGLADYNEQFF.

The genes are TRBV7-3 and TRBJ2-2; possible D gene TRBD1, 7 bases. This CDR3 has 15 residues. CDR1 is SGHTA and CDR2 is FQGTGA in the germline V gene. V gave up 3 bases and J gave up 4 bases, with 12 bases separating them. The CDR3 loop reads CASSLAGGSTGELFF. CDR3 nucleotides: TGTGCCAGCAGCTTGGCAGGGGGGAGCACCGGGGAGCTGTTTTTT. Full variable domain (rest looked up from reference TRBV7-3 and TRBJ2-2): GAGVSQTPSNKVTEKGKYVELRCDPISGHTALYWYRQSLGQGPEFLIYFQGTGAADDSGLPNDRFFAVRPEGSVSTLKIQRTERGDSAVYLCASSLAGGSTGELFFGEGSRLTVL.

V usage is TRBV27 and J usage is TRBJ2-7; no reliable D call. CDR3 length equals 14 residues. Trimming removed 3 bases from V and 6 bases from J, with 15 bases in between. CDR1 and CDR2 (germline): MNHEY, SMNVEV (reference sequence). In DNA form, the CDR3 reads TGTGCCAGCAGTTTTAACGTTATTTTAGGCGAGCAGTACTTC. Translating gives CASSFNVILGEQYF.

V usage is TRBV7-2 and J usage is TRBJ2-7; 8 nucleotides line up with TRBD2. The CDR3 sequence is 16 residues long. Looked up from germline, CDR1 is SGHTA and CDR2 is FQGNSA. The V and J ends lost 3 bases and 2 bases, in that order; junction bases with no gene match: 9. CDR3: CASSFLGAAGAYEQYF. In nucleotides, the CDR3 is TGTGCCAGCAGCTTTCTCGGCGCAGCGGGAGCCTACGAGCAGTACTTC.

This chain connects TRBV10-1 to TRBJ2-5; 7 nucleotides agree with TRBD1. There are 14 residues in the CDR3. Germline V CDR1 and CDR2: WNHNN, SYGVQD (reference sequence). Losses at the gene ends were 6 bases for V and 2 bases for J; bases not matched to a gene: 6. The CDR3 sequence: CASSSGQWQETQYF. CDR3 bases: TGCGCCAGCAGCTCGGGACAGTGGCAAGAGACCCAGTACTTC.

This chain joins TRBV24-1 and TRBJ2-7; 8 bases are shared with TRBD1. This CDR3 comprises 16 residues. The germline V gene encodes CDR1 KGHDR and CDR2 SFDVKD. The J segment lost 5 bases and the V segment lost 5 bases, leaving 13 bases of the junction unmatched. DNA of the CDR3: TGTGCCACCAGTGTCGCTCGGACAGGGAAGCTGGACGAGCAGTACTTC. Translated, it gives CATSVARTGKLDEQYF.

The chain carries TRBV5-1 and TRBJ2-3; no firm D call. The CDR3 runs 16 residues. Germline V gene data show CDR1 as SGHRS and CDR2 as YFSETQ. V shed 4 bases and J shed 0 bases, with 15 bases lying between them. The chain's CDR3 is CASSRTPRTSTDTQYF. The DNA of the CDR3 is TGCGCCAGCAGCCGGACCCCGCGAACTAGCACAGATACGCAGTATTTT.

The V and J genes are TRBV4-1 and TRBJ2-7; 7 nucleotides match TRBD2. Germline values: CDR1 MGHRA, CDR2 YSYEKL. With V trimmed by 6 bases and J by 2 bases, 4 bases remained unmatched. The CDR3 covers 13 residues. DNA for the CDR3: TGCGCCAGCAGTTCTAGCGGCCCCTACGAGCAGTACTTC. This gives the protein CASSSSGPYEQYF.

The rearrangement joins TRBV25-1 to TRBJ1-4, with D tentatively TRBD1 (5 bases). Germline CDR1 and CDR2: MGHDK and SYGVNS. This CDR3 is 15 amino acids long. The ends were cut back, 5 bases at V and 0 bases at J, with 10 bases in the middle. The CDR3 spells CASSNDRPTNEKLFF. The CDR3 DNA is TGTGCCAGCAGTAACGACAGACCAACTAATGAAAAACTGTTTTTT.

This clone has only a few counts. The chain has TRBV2 and TRBJ2-7; D gene ambiguous. The CDR3 loop spans 16 amino acids. Trimming removed 6 bases at V and 0 bases at J, with 18 bases between. CDR1 and CDR2 from the germline V gene are SNHLY and FYNNEI. The CDR3 loop is CASSLFGRVRSYEQYF. The CDR3 DNA reads TGTGCCAGCAGCCTTTTCGGCCGGGTGCGCTCCTACGAGCAGTACTTC.

The chain employs TRBV12-5 and TRBJ2-7; no reliable D call. Deletions cut 0 bases from V and 0 bases from J, with 15 bases between. Germline V gene data show CDR1 as LGHNT and CDR2 as FRNRAP. This CDR3 spans 17 amino acids. The CDR3 region has the DNA TGTGCTAGTGGTTTGGTAATCCACGGCACTCACTCCTACGAGCAGTACTTC. Encoded protein: CASGLVIHGTHSYEQYF. Using reference TRBV12-5 and TRBJ2-7 for the parts outside the CDR3, the full variable domain is DARVTQTPRHKVTEMGQEVTMRCQPILGHNTVFWYRQTMMQGLELLAYFRNRAPLDDSGMPKDRFSAEMPDATLATLKIQPSEPRDSAVYFCASGLVIHGTHSYEQYFGPGTRLTVT.

The J gene is TRBJ1-2, the V gene TRBV18, with D perhaps TRBD1 (6 bases). The germline V gene has CDR1 KGHSH and CDR2 LQKENI. V gave up 3 bases and J gave up 4 bases, with 18 bases separating them. The CDR3 is 16 residues long. The CDR3 is CASSPPGGPGVYGYTF. The CDR3 DNA reads as TGTGCCAGCTCACCGCCGGGGGGGCCTGGGGTCTATGGCTACACCTTC.

The chain joins TRBV30 to TRBJ2-7, with D tentatively TRBD1 (6 bases). Germline V gene data show CDR1 as GTSNPN and CDR2 as SVGIG (reference sequence). The CDR3 covers 20 residues. The germline V and J ends were trimmed by 0 bases and 1 base, with 28 bases remaining between them. The CDR3 DNA follows: TGTGCCTGGAGTGTACACGGCAGGGGTAATGTTGGCGTACGATCCTACGAGCAGTACTTC. Translated: CAWSVHGRGNVGVRSYEQYF.

V is TRBV9 and J is TRBJ2-2; D may correspond to TRBD1 or TRBD2 (5 bases each). The CDR3 contains 15 residues. Trimming pared 4 bases from V and 5 bases from J, leaving 15 bases between. Germline lookup yields CDR1 SGDLS and CDR2 YYNGEE. The CDR3 is CASSPGSARTGELFF. In nucleotides, the CDR3 is TGTGCCAGCAGCCCAGGGAGTGCGAGGACCGGGGAGCTGTTTTTT.

This rearrangement joins TRBV30 to TRBJ2-5, with D hard to call. Germline values: CDR1 GTSNPN, CDR2 SVGIG (reference sequence). There are 14 residues in the CDR3. Trimming left V 3 bases short and J 5 bases short, with 16 bases between. CDR3 DNA sequence: TGTGCCTGGAGCCCCGCTTATGGTGGGGAGACCCAGTACTTC. It is translated as CAWSPAYGGETQYF.

This clone was recorded once. This chain joins TRBV3-1 (or the pseudogene TRBV3-2) and TRBJ2-4; TRBD1 agrees at 10 bases. The germline V gene has CDR1 LGHDT and CDR2 YNNKEL (reference sequence). V shed 4 bases, J shed 0 bases, and the junction held 18 bases outside the gene matches. There are 21 residues in the CDR3. This CDR3 is CASSPEPRDRGLFLAKNIQYF. CDR3 DNA: TGTGCCAGCAGCCCAGAGCCCCGGGACAGGGGCCTCTTCCTAGCCAAAAACATTCAGTACTTC.

V and J are TRBV5-1 and TRBJ2-3; 9 bases agree with TRBD2. Germline V gene data show CDR1 as SGHRS and CDR2 as YFSETQ. V trimming: 1 base; J trimming: 4 bases; junction bases outside the gene matches: 10. The CDR3 spans 17 residues. CDR3 sequence: CASSLRGAGGYPDTQYF. CDR3 bases: TGCGCCAGCAGCTTGCGCGGAGCGGGAGGATACCCAGATACGCAGTATTTT.

This rearrangement joins TRBV23-1 to TRBJ1-1; D unclear. TRBV23-1 carries the ORF label, with uncertain function. The V and J ends lost 11 bases and 7 bases respectively, with 17 bases between them. CDR3 length: 12 amino acids. CDR3 loop: CARHTRQLEAFF. CDR3 bases: TGCGCCCGCCATACCAGGCAACTTGAAGCTTTCTTT.

The chain is built from TRBV4-1 and TRBJ2-3, with D possibly TRBD2 on 6 matching bases. CDR3 size: 16 residues. Per germline, CDR1 MGHRA and CDR2 YSYEKL. Between the trimmed V and J ends, which lost 2 bases and 3 bases, there was a span of 15 bases. CDR3 sequence reads: CASSQKRDSGTDTQYF. The CDR3 nucleotides read TGCGCCAGCAGCCAAAAACGGGACTCAGGGACAGATACGCAGTATTTT.

The chain is built from TRBV5-8 and TRBJ2-7; no definite D call. This CDR3 is 14 amino acids long. V was pared by 4 bases and J by 0 bases, with 11 bases between. Germline V gene sequence: CDR1 SGHTS, CDR2 YDEGEE. The CDR3 coding sequence is TGTGCCAGCAGCATACCCTTCTCCTCCTACGAGCAGTACTTC. As protein: CASSIPFSSYEQYF.

The chain carries TRBV7-9 and TRBJ2-1; 10 bases map to TRBD1. Germline trimming cut 2 bases from V and 7 bases from J; bases unmatched to any gene: 14. CDR1 is SEHNR and CDR2 is FQNEAQ in the germline V gene (reference sequence). The CDR3 contains 18 residues. The CDR3 sequence is CASSLLGTGARGVNEQFF. DNA for the CDR3: TGTGCCAGCAGCTTACTTGGGACAGGGGCCCGGGGGGTAAATGAGCAGTTCTTC.

The genes are TRBV6-5 and TRBJ1-1; 7 bases are shared with TRBD1. Germline V gene lookup returns CDR1 MNHEY and CDR2 SVGAGI. Trimming at V came to 5 bases and at J to 4 bases, leaving 7 bases not matched to a gene. The length of the CDR3 is 14 residues. CDR3 region: CASSPFRGATEAFF. CDR3 DNA: TGTGCCAGCAGTCCGTTCAGGGGGGCCACTGAAGCTTTCTTT.

J is TRBJ1-2 and V is TRBV29-1, with D maybe TRBD1 (5 bases). The CDR3 is made up of 13 amino acids. Per the germline V gene, CDR1 is SQVTM and CDR2 is ANQGSEA. Trimming pared 4 bases from V and 11 bases from J, leaving 20 bases between. CDR3 sequence reads: CSVGSPGKASYTF. CDR3 nucleotide sequence: TGCAGCGTTGGATCACCAGGGAAAGCTTCGTACACCTTC.

V and J are TRBV6-6 and TRBJ2-1; D not certain. V dropped 7 bases and J dropped 8 bases, with 9 bases sitting between them. CDR3 length equals 11 residues. Germline values: CDR1 MNHNY, CDR2 SVGAGI (reference sequence). The CDR3 region is CASNYADEQFF. DNA for the CDR3: TGTGCCAGCAACTATGCAGATGAGCAGTTCTTC.